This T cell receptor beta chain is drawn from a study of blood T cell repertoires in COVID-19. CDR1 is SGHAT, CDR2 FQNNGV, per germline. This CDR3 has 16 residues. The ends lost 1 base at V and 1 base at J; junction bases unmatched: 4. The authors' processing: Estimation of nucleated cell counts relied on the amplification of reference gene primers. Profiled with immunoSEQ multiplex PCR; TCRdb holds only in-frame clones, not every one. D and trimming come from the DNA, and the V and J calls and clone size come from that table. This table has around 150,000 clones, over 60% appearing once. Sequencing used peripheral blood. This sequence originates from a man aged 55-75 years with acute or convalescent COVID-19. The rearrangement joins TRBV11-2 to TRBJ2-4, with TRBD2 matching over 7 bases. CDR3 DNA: TGTGCCAGCAGCTTAGGCAGGGAGGGGGCCAAAAACATTCAGTACTTC. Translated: CASSLGREGAKNIQYF.